This T cell receptor (beta chain) was captured by sequencing in a study of shared clonotypes between healthy human individuals. Study in general: Donors, aged 18 to 49, were a couple of women and three men.

V was clipped by 4 bases and J by 9 bases, with 19 bases between them. Germline V gene data show CDR1 as SEHNR and CDR2 as FQNEAQ (reference sequence). This CDR3 contains 15 residues. Template amounts of about 290 ng DNA, around 31,000 T cell genomes, were employed in unsorted PBMC replicate PCRs. With ten immunoSEQ deep assay plates, unsorted PBMC DNA underwent sequencing. Libraries were prepared by immunoSEQ multiplex PCR; TCRdb keeps only in-frame clonotypes and omits some of them. Of about 490,000 clones in the sample, over 65% are singletons; the top ten hold around 13%. On this clone: Its specificity is unknown.

General observations from the study: Tissues were not sampled, only blood, and their repertoires likely differ.

Sequenced sample: PBMCs. The source is a woman aged 35 to 49 in good health. Some clones in this sample may be carry-over from other donors' samples. The V and J genes are TRBV7-9 and TRBJ2-1, with D perhaps matching TRBD1 (5 bases). CDR3 sequence reads: CASSSATAPMGEQFF. The CDR3 nucleotides read TGTGCCAGCAGCTCTGCGACAGCCCCCATGGGTGAGCAGTTCTTC.